A selection of T cell receptor beta chains follows, all from one sample in a study of blood T cell repertoires in COVID-19. The repertoire was sequenced with immunoSEQ multiplex PCR; TCRdb's copy has only in-frame clones and lacks some. The table lists around 400,000 clones, roughly 91% of them singletons. Specimen: PBMCs or T cells enriched from blood (not recorded which). The receptors were gathered from a young woman who had recovered from COVID-19. Both conserved end residues are part of each CDR3. Each record gives: V gene, D gene, J gene, clone size, CDR3 length, CDR3 DNA, CDR3 protein. A D gene is named only where the DNA matches it firmly. Size is omitted from some rows. Given values are once, few, many or a class for expanded clones.

TRBV11-2	.	TRBJ1-1	once	14	TGTGCCAGCAGCTTAATCCGTCAGGGAACTGAAGCTTTCTTT	CASSLIRQGTEAFF
TRBV11-2	.	TRBJ2-7	.	14	TGTGCCAGCAGCCTGGAGCGGCCCTCCTACGAGCAGTACTTC	CASSLERPSYEQYF
TRBV14	TRBD1	TRBJ2-7	.	17	TGTGCCAGCAGCCAAGAACCGGGGACAGACTACTCCTACGAGCAGTACTTC	CASSQEPGTDYSYEQYF
TRBV5-1	.	TRBJ1-2	.	14	TGCGCCAGCAGCTTGGATACAGGCAGCTATGGCTACACCTTC	CASSLDTGSYGYTF
TRBV3-1/TRBV3-2	.	TRBJ1-4	.	16	TGTGCCAGCAGCCCAACCCAGGTTGCAACTAATGAAAAACTGTTTTTT	CASSPTQVATNEKLFF
TRBV5-1	TRBD1	TRBJ2-2	.	16	TGCGCCAGCACTCCAGCTACAGGGGGCTGGACCGGGGAGCTGTTTTTT	CASTPATGGWTGELFF
TRBV9	.	TRBJ2-7	.	15	TGTGCCAGCAGCGTTCAATCGGAGTCTTACTACGAGCAGTACTTC	CASSVQSESYYEQYF
TRBV11-2	.	TRBJ1-1	.	15	TGTGCCAGCAGCCGCCGGGGGGGAGAGAACACTGAAGCTTTCTTT	CASSRRGGENTEAFF
TRBV5-1	TRBD2	TRBJ2-1	.	16	TGCGCCAGCAGCCCGGGGGGACTGAGGAGACACAATGAGCAGTTCTTC	CASSPGGLRRHNEQFF
TRBV18	TRBD1	TRBJ1-2	.	15	TGTGCCAGCTCACCACAACGGCCCCAGGGGGGTTCTTACACCTTC	CASSPQRPQGGSYTF
TRBV2	.	TRBJ1-2	.	11	TGTGCCAGCACGGAGGGCTATGGCTACACCTTC	CASTEGYGYTF
TRBV29-1	TRBD1	TRBJ2-5	.	16	TGCAGCGTTAGGGGGACAGGGGCGACCAAGAGAGAGACCCAGTACTTC	CSVRGTGATKRETQYF
TRBV28	.	TRBJ2-5	.	17	TGTGCCAGCAGCCCTTTAGGGAGCGGAGAAACGCAAGAGACCCAGTACTTC	CASSPLGSGETQETQYF
TRBV24-1	.	TRBJ2-1	few	14	TGTGCCACCAGTGATTTGAAACATGTCACTGAGCAGTTCTTC	CATSDLKHVTEQFF
TRBV30	TRBD2	TRBJ2-3	.	14	TGTGCCTGGGAGCGGGAGGGTCTCACAGATACGCAGTATTTT	CAWEREGLTDTQYF
TRBV2	TRBD2	TRBJ2-7	.	16	TGTGCCAGCAGTGACATCGCGGGGGGGCTTTCCTACGAGCAGTACTTC	CASSDIAGGLSYEQYF
TRBV21-1	.	TRBJ1-2	.	16	TGTGCCAGCAGCAACAAAGGCGGGCTAACTAACTATGGCTACACCTTC	CASSNKGGLTNYGYTF
TRBV28	TRBD1	TRBJ2-3	.	15	TGTGCCAGCCCACCCGGGACAGGGGGCAAGGATACGCAGTATTTT	CASPPGTGGKDTQYF
TRBV6-5	TRBD1	TRBJ1-2	.	15	TGTGCCAGCAGCCCAGGGACAGGGCTTAACTATGGCTACACCTTC	CASSPGTGLNYGYTF
TRBV27	.	TRBJ2-7	.	14	TGTGCCAGCAGTTTTTTGGGCCCAGTCTACGAGCAGTACTTC	CASSFLGPVYEQYF
TRBV12-3/TRBV12-4	.	TRBJ1-6	.	13	TGTGCCAGCAGGGACAAGCGTAATTCACCCCTCCACTTT	CASRDKRNSPLHF
TRBV19	TRBD1	TRBJ1-6	.	15	TGTGCCAGTAGTAGCCGGGACAGAATTAATTCACCCCTCCACTTT	CASSSRDRINSPLHF
TRBV7-8	.	TRBJ1-3	.	17	TGTGCCAGCAGCTTAGAGGCCCCGGGGGGATGGGGAAACACCATATATTTT	CASSLEAPGGWGNTIYF
TRBV29-1	TRBD1	TRBJ1-1	.	15	TGCAGCGTGACTGTACCGGGGACAGCATACACTGAAGCTTTCTTT	CSVTVPGTAYTEAFF
TRBV6-5	.	TRBJ2-2	.	15	TGTGCCAGCAGTCCCTGGAGGCTCGACACCGGGGAGCTGTTTTTT	CASSPWRLDTGELFF
TRBV5-4	.	TRBJ2-2	.	16	TGTGCCAGCAGTTATGACTCCTTTAGGAACACCGGGGAGCTGTTTTTT	CASSYDSFRNTGELFF
TRBV28	TRBD1	TRBJ2-7	.	12	TGTGCCAGCAAGACAGGGACCTACGAGCAGTACTTC	CASKTGTYEQYF
TRBV6-5	.	TRBJ1-1	.	15	TGTGCCAGCAGTTACTCTCAACAGGGTTTCACTGAAGCTTTCTTT	CASSYSQQGFTEAFF
TRBV7-2	.	TRBJ2-7	.	14	TGTGCCAGCGCCGAGGCGGTAAGCTCCTACGAGCAGTACTTC	CASAEAVSSYEQYF
TRBV28	.	TRBJ1-6	.	13	TGTGCCAGCAGGGGGGGTGGGAATTCACCCCTCCACTTT	CASRGGGNSPLHF
TRBV6-5	.	TRBJ1-2	.	13	TGTGCCAGCAGTTCCGACAGAAACTATGGCTACACCTTC	CASSSDRNYGYTF
TRBV20-1	.	TRBJ2-5	.	10	TGCAGTGCTCTATCCGAGGCCCAGTACTTC	CSALSEAQYF
TRBV29-1	TRBD1	TRBJ1-5	.	14	TGCAGCGTCGTATTCACACAGGGGGGCCAGCCCCAGCATTTT	CSVVFTQGGQPQHF
TRBV5-1	TRBD1	TRBJ1-2	.	13	TGCGCCAGCAGCCAAGACAGGGTCTATGGCTACACCTTC	CASSQDRVYGYTF
TRBV25-1	.	TRBJ2-1	.	15	TGTGCCAGCAGCCGGTCCGCGTTATCCTACAATGAGCAGTTCTTC	CASSRSALSYNEQFF